The clone carrying this T cell receptor (beta chain) was observed a few times. TCRdb reprocessed the 5' RACE reads via MiXCR and lists one record per CDR3 protein. The table has approximately 120,000 distinct CDR3 sequences, around 14% seen once; the top ten hold 21%. This sample was included in a study of early T cells in non-severe SARS-CoV-2 infection. Study-wide background: Investigators sequenced bulk RNA drawn from unsorted whole blood, and chains remained unpaired.

Trimming pared 7 bases from V and 3 bases from J, leaving 10 bases between. The germline gives CDR1 LNHDA, CDR2 SQIVND (reference sequence). The CDR3 is 12 residues long. The chain recombines TRBV19 with TRBJ2-7; D ambiguous. The source material was whole blood. The source of this sequence is an adult who was a healthcare worker with PCR-confirmed SARS-CoV-2 infection or an uninfected control (not recorded which). The CDR3: CASKGPHYEQYF. CDR3 nucleotide sequence: TGTGCCAGTAAGGGTCCGCACTACGAGCAGTACTTC.